A single sample gave rise to the 21 T cell receptor beta chains below, sequenced in a study of shared clonotypes between healthy human individuals. Using immunoSEQ multiplex PCR, the repertoire was profiled, and TCRdb retains in-frame clones only, with some absent. The sample gives millions of clones, approximately 90% of which show up once; roughly 0.14% is in the top ten. The sequenced sample was naive CD4+ T cells sorted from blood. Subset described: CD45RA+ positively selected. These receptors were collected from a man aged 18-30 years in good health.

The V gene is TRBV5-4, the J gene TRBJ2-7, with D perhaps given as TRBD1 or TRBD2 (5 bases each). The CDR3 has 15 residues. CDR1 is SGHNT and CDR2 is YYREEE in the germline V gene (reference sequence). The V and J ends lost 4 bases and 2 bases respectively, with 16 bases between them. The CDR3 sequence is CASSPAPGRAYEQYF. In DNA, the CDR3 is TGTGCCAGCAGCCCAGCTCCAGGGCGGGCCTACGAGCAGTACTTC.

This chain links TRBV5-1 with TRBJ1-6; TRBD1 matches 9 bases. The V segment lost 4 bases and the J segment 2 bases; nucleotides outside the gene matches: 4. The length of the CDR3 is 16 residues. CDR1 SGHRS and CDR2 YFSETQ come from the germline V gene. This CDR3 reads CASSPGTGPYNSPLHF. CDR3 coding DNA: TGCGCCAGCAGCCCGGGGACAGGGCCCTATAATTCACCCCTCCACTTT.

This clone appeared once. The chain carries TRBV6-6 and TRBJ2-7; 9 bases are shared with TRBD1. Germline loops: CDR1 MNHNY, CDR2 SVGAGI (reference sequence). V shed 5 bases, J shed 3 bases, and the junction held 8 bases outside the gene matches. The CDR3 consists of 15 residues. CDR3 residues: CASSTHDRGVYEQYF. In DNA form, the CDR3 reads TGTGCCAGCAGTACGCACGACAGGGGGGTCTACGAGCAGTACTTC.

As concerns this clone: Other DNA sequences in the sample encode the same CDR3. V is TRBV11-2 and J is TRBJ1-1, with a possible D match to TRBD1 (5 bases). Per germline, CDR1 SGHAT and CDR2 FQNNGV. V dropped 5 bases and J dropped 8 bases, with 15 bases sitting between them. This CDR3 comprises 13 residues. CDR3 in amino acids: CASSLDREGEAFF. Here the CDR3 DNA reads TGTGCCAGCAGCCTCGACCGCGAGGGGGAAGCTTTCTTT.

V usage is TRBV4-1 and J usage is TRBJ2-2, with 10 bases matching TRBD2. Trimming took 1 base from V and 7 from J; bases not matched to a gene: 6. This CDR3 has 16 amino acids. CDR1 MGHRA and CDR2 YSYEKL come from the germline V gene. CDR3 sequence reads: CASSQVASGSVGELFF. CDR3 bases: TGCGCCAGCAGCCAAGTGGCTAGCGGGAGTGTCGGGGAGCTGTTTTTT.

This chain links TRBV5-4 with TRBJ1-1, with 9 bases identical to TRBD1. The trim removed 4 bases at V and 1 base at J, leaving 8 bases unmatched. CDR3 length: 16 amino acids. Germline V CDR1 and CDR2: SGHNT, YYREEE (reference sequence). The CDR3 DNA reads as TGTGCCAGCAGCCGACAGGGGGATCTGGGGAACACTGAAGCTTTCTTT. Its translation is CASSRQGDLGNTEAFF.

This sequence joins TRBV2 and TRBJ2-1, with no clear D. The CDR3 is 16 residues long. Looked up from germline, CDR1 is SNHLY and CDR2 is FYNNEI. The V and J ends lost 3 bases and 0 bases respectively, with 12 bases between them. The CDR3 loop reads CASSDPARSSYNEQFF. DNA of the CDR3: TGTGCCAGCAGTGATCCCGCTCGAAGCTCCTACAATGAGCAGTTCTTC.

The CDR3 region has the DNA TGTGCCAGTAGTAAGACGGGGAGCCATTCACCCCTCCACTTT. This gives the protein CASSKTGSHSPLHF. This sequence joins TRBV19 and TRBJ1-6; D not certain. Germline CDR1 and CDR2: LNHDA and SQIVND (reference sequence). Trimming took 4 bases from V and 8 from J, leaving 12 bases between them. CDR3 length equals 14 residues.

The V call is TRBV6-6, the J call TRBJ2-5, with unresolved D. The end of the DNA aligns better with TRBJ2-7, so the J call may be wrong. The CDR3 is 15 amino acids. CDR1 is MNHNY, CDR2 SVGAGI, per germline (reference sequence). The DNA for the CDR3 is TGTGCCAGCAGTTACTCGACACAGCGAACCTACGAGCAGTACTTC. This gives the protein CASSYSTQRTYEQYF.

The chain uses TRBV2 and TRBJ2-2, with D uncertain. CDR1 and CDR2 from the germline V gene are SNHLY and FYNNEI. The CDR3 has 13 residues. V was pared by 6 bases and J by 3 bases, with 8 bases between. The CDR3 region is CASRSLYTGELFF. CDR3 DNA sequence: TGTGCCAGCAGAAGTCTCTACACCGGGGAGCTGTTTTTT.

The J gene is TRBJ2-2, the V gene TRBV5-8; possible D gene TRBD1, 5 bases. Germline values: CDR1 SGHTS, CDR2 YDEGEE. Trimming cost V 4 bases and J 3 bases, with 13 bases left between them. The CDR3 is made up of 15 amino acids. Here the CDR3 reads CASSTTASYTGELFF. For the CDR3, the DNA is TGTGCCAGCAGCACGACAGCATCCTACACCGGGGAGCTGTTTTTT.

This sequence joins TRBV10-1 and TRBJ2-7; D might be TRBD1 or TRBD2, each matching 5 bases. Germline CDR1 WNHNN, CDR2 SYGVQD (reference sequence). The CDR3 is made up of 17 amino acids. V was shortened by 3 bases and J by 1 base, with 19 bases between the two germline ends. In DNA form, the CDR3 reads TGCGCCAGCAGTGACCTGGGACCGGGTAGCTCGTCCTACGAGCAGTACTTC. Translated, it gives CASSDLGPGSSSYEQYF.

The chain carries TRBV2 and TRBJ2-2, with D unresolved. V lost 5 bases, J lost 4 bases, and 11 bases lay in between. Germline CDR1 reads SNHLY; CDR2 reads FYNNEI. CDR3 length: 14 residues. The DNA for the CDR3 is TGTGCCAGCAGTTCAGATCGATTCACCGGGGAGCTGTTTTTT. Its translation: CASSSDRFTGELFF.

The chain couples TRBV5-1 to TRBJ1-6, with 8 bases aligning to TRBD1. The CDR3 totals 16 residues. Germline assignment: CDR1 SGHRS and CDR2 YFSETQ. Losses at the gene ends were 1 base for V and 7 bases for J; bases not matched to a gene: 7. The CDR3 coding sequence is TGCGCCAGCAGCTTGCCCTCGACAGGGGCAAATTCACCCCTCCACTTT. It yields the protein CASSLPSTGANSPLHF. Looking up the rest from reference TRBV5-1 and TRBJ1-6 gives the full variable domain: KAGVTQTPRYLIKTRGQQVTLSCSPISGHRSVSWYQQTPGQGLQFLFEYFSETQRNKGNFPGRFSGRQFSNSRSEMNVSTLELGDSALYLCASSLPSTGANSPLHFGNGTRLTVT.

The genes are TRBV5-5 and TRBJ1-5; a weak D match, TRBD1 (5 bases). V shed 5 bases and J shed 3 bases, with 12 bases lying between them. From germline, CDR1 is SGHKS and CDR2 YYEKEE (reference sequence). The CDR3 length is 14 residues. As DNA, the CDR3 is TGTGCCAGCAGAGGGGAACTGAACAATCAGCCCCAGCATTTT. This encodes CASRGELNNQPQHF. The variable domain in full, completed from reference TRBV5-5 and TRBJ1-5, reads DAGVTQSPTHLIKTRGQQVTLRCSPISGHKSVSWYQQVLGQGPQFIFQYYEKEERGRGNFPDRFSARQFPNYSSELNVNALLLGDSALYLCASRGELNNQPQHFGDGTRLSIL.

This clone has a single count. The chain employs TRBV18 and TRBJ1-1; D is perhaps TRBD1 (6 bases). CDR3 length equals 15 residues. V was shortened by 3 bases and J by 4 bases, with 15 bases between the two germline ends. Germline CDR1 reads KGHSH; CDR2 reads LQKENI. The CDR3 coding sequence is TGTGCCAGCTCACCGGGGGCCCCAGGAATCACTGAAGCTTTCTTT. This encodes CASSPGAPGITEAFF.

This rearrangement joins TRBV7-2 to TRBJ2-1; D call uncertain. Germline values: CDR1 SGHTA, CDR2 FQGNSA. The CDR3 contains 13 residues. V gave up 1 base and J gave up 5 bases, with 6 bases separating them. CDR3 nucleotide sequence: TGTGCCAGCAGCTTAGTCACAAACAATGAGCAGTTCTTC. Translating it yields CASSLVTNNEQFF.

This clone was counted only a few times. V and J are TRBV7-3 and TRBJ2-7; 11 bases line up with TRBD1. CDR1 SGHTA and CDR2 FQGTGA come from the germline V gene. The CDR3 contains 15 residues. V shed 4 bases, J shed 3 bases, and the junction held 5 bases outside the gene matches. Here the CDR3 reads CASSYYGTGGYEQYF. The CDR3 DNA reads TGTGCCAGCAGCTACTACGGGACAGGGGGCTACGAGCAGTACTTC. The full variable domain, rest sourced from reference TRBV7-3 and TRBJ2-7, is GAGVSQTPSNKVTEKGKYVELRCDPISGHTALYWYRQSLGQGPEFLIYFQGTGAADDSGLPNDRFFAVRPEGSVSTLKIQRTERGDSAVYLCASSYYGTGGYEQYFGPGTRLTVT.

The rearrangement uses TRBV7-9 and TRBJ2-7; D ambiguous. V was pared by 3 bases and J by 2 bases, with 11 bases between. CDR1 and CDR2 (germline): SEHNR, FQNEAQ (reference sequence). CDR3 length equals 14 residues. DNA of the CDR3: TGTGCCAGCAGCTTGATACAGAACCCCTACGAGCAGTACTTC. The encoded protein is CASSLIQNPYEQYF. Together with reference TRBV7-9 and TRBJ2-7, the CDR3 gives the full variable domain: DTGVSQNPRHKITKRGQNVTFRCDPISEHNRLYWYRQTLGQGPEFLTYFQNEAQLEKSRLLSDRFSAERPKGSFSTLEIQRTEQGDSAMYLCASSLIQNPYEQYFGPGTRLTVT.

Regarding this clone: The junction shows a germline mismatch at one end, possibly a read error. The chain joins TRBV18 to TRBJ2-5; 11 bases map to TRBD1. The V gene's germline CDR1 is KGHSH and CDR2 LQKENI. The CDR3 contains 16 residues. This CDR3 reads CASSSPGTGGRWAQYF. In DNA, the CDR3 is TGTGCCAGCTCATCACCCGGGACAGGGGGAAGGTGGGCCCAGTACTTC.

The rearrangement joins TRBV10-3 to TRBJ2-1; perhaps TRBD1 as D (5 bases). V was shortened by 4 bases and J by 8 bases, with 6 bases between the two germline ends. This CDR3 spans 11 amino acids. The germline V gene encodes CDR1 ENHRY and CDR2 SYGVKD. CDR3 loop: CAISVRDEQFF. The CDR3 nucleotides are TGTGCCATCAGTGTCAGGGATGAGCAGTTCTTC.